This TCR beta chain emerged from a study of T cells after yellow fever vaccination. The sample holds a few counts of this clonotype. Its antigen remains unidentified. UMIs and a universal primer site were added when TCR cDNA was made by 5'RACE template switching. TCRdb ran MiXCR on the 5' RACE reads and lists one entry per CDR3 protein. The sample carries 500,000 to 550,000 distinct CDR3 sequences, 20% to 25% recorded once. Regarding the study as a whole: Contaminants from the bulk population, in the form of abundant clonotypes, could be found in FACS-sorted repertoires. At 95% to 96% for CD4 and 75% to 90% for CD8, most primary-vaccination clones showed up again after the booster. Some clonotypes, a small share, were shared between CD4 and CD8 compartments.

CDR1 is MGHRA, CDR2 YSYEKL, per germline. V lost 3 bases, J lost 3 bases, and 21 bases lay in between. This CDR3 has 17 residues. The chain employs TRBV4-1 and TRBJ2-7; TRBD1 or TRBD2 may be the D gene (5 bases each). The sequenced sample was PBMCs, obtained roughly 23 days after the first yellow fever vaccination. The TCR comes from a man in his late teens or twenties who received the YFV17D yellow fever vaccine. The CDR3 DNA is TGCGCCAGCAGCCACGTGGGAACCGGGGCCCCGGACTACGAGCAGTACTTC. Translation: CASSHVGTGAPDYEQYF.